The rows below give T cell receptor beta chains drawn from one sample of a study of beta chain features in type 1 diabetes. Data came from immunoSEQ multiplex PCR; TCRdb stores just in-frame clones and leaves some out. The table has 30,000 or so clones, approximately 65% seen once. Source material: Tregs from blood. The origin of the receptors is a woman aged 30 to 39 with type 1 diabetes. The conserved cysteine and the conserved F or W are not part of the CDR3 here. Each record gives: V gene, J gene, CDR3 protein.

TRBV19	TRBJ1-4	ASRGGSKLF
TRBV5-1	TRBJ2-7	ASSKGGTLSYEQY
TRBV7-2	TRBJ1-1	ASSPGGGRSYTEAF
TRBV7-8	TRBJ1-1	ASSVQPRLNTEAF
TRBV29-1	TRBJ2-7	SVGSYEQY
TRBV7-9	TRBJ1-1	ASSPLDRNTEAF
TRBV7-9	TRBJ1-1	ASSVDRDTEAF
TRBV6-5	TRBJ1-4	ASSYFPGQGNEKLF
TRBV7-2	TRBJ2-1	ASRSSGLQYNEQF
TRBV19	TRBJ1-5	ASSIIPYGGQPQH
TRBV5-1	TRBJ2-3	ASSLESGSHSTDTQY
TRBV5-1	TRBJ2-3	ASSFLGTSGSRSDTQY
TRBV5-1	TRBJ2-7	ASSFWVQRGYEQY
TRBV18	TRBJ2-1	ASSASGTREINEQF
TRBV5-1	TRBJ2-7	ASSLAGGLADYEQY
TRBV28	.	ASSLFANYEQY
TRBV5-1	TRBJ2-7	ASSLTEASYEQY
TRBV2	TRBJ2-5	ASQQEETQY
TRBV7-8	TRBJ1-4	ASSKMTGGRVEKLF
TRBV28	TRBJ2-2	ASSYYTGAGELF
TRBV27	TRBJ2-7	ANPLLVERDPYEQY
TRBV2	TRBJ2-7	ASSEGVTRGYEQY
TRBV5-1	TRBJ1-2	ASSRTGDNYGYT
TRBV19	TRBJ1-5	ASRPGQGGQPQH
TRBV6-6	TRBJ2-7	ASSYSSGGTYEQY
TRBV29-1	TRBJ1-1	SVRGQGIEAF
TRBV6-5	TRBJ1-1	ASSYTVGTEAF
TRBV30	TRBJ1-2	AWLPYTGTGKYGYT
TRBV6-5	TRBJ2-7	ASSYLSGTYEQY
TRBV6-1	TRBJ1-4	ASSESFGQGGEKLF
TRBV30	TRBJ1-5	AWSYSGSENQPQH
TRBV27	TRBJ2-3	ASSLNPGGQGGDTQY
TRBV30	TRBJ1-5	AWSSGAVQPQH
TRBV6-5	TRBJ1-1	ASSTQGARTEAF
TRBV6-6	TRBJ2-7	ASSDLPGHGHEQY
TRBV18	TRBJ2-2	ASSRQENTGELF
TRBV5-6	TRBJ2-2	ASSLAGAGETGELF
TRBV7-9	TRBJ2-1	ASSLATSGEQF
TRBV5-1	TRBJ1-2	ASSREEVGYT
TRBV6-5	TRBJ2-5	ASISGAGGPKTQY
TRBV30	TRBJ1-4	AWQGRINEKLF
TRBV6-4	TRBJ2-1	ASGRDRVGEQF
TRBV19	TRBJ1-5	ATKVIGNNQPQH
TRBV5-1	TRBJ2-3	ASSGRGNFYTDTQY